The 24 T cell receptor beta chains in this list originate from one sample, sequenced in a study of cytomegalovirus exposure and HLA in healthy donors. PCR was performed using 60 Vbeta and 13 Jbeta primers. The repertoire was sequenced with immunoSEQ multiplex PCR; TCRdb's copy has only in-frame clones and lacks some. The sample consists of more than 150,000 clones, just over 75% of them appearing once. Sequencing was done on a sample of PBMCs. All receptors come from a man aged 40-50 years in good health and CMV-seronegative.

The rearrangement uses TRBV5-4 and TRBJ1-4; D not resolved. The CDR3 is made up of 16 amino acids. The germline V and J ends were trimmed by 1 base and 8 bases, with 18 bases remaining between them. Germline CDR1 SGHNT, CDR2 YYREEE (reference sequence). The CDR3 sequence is CASSLFSGRGGEKLFF. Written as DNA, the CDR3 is TGTGCCAGCAGCTTGTTTTCCGGGCGGGGAGGAGAAAAACTGTTTTTT.

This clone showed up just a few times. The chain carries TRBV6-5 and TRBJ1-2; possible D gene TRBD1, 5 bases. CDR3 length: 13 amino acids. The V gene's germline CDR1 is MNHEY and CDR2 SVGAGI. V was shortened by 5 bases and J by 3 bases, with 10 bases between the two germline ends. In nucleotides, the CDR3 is TGTGCCAGCAGTACGACAGTCGACTATGGCTACACCTTC. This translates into CASSTTVDYGYTF.

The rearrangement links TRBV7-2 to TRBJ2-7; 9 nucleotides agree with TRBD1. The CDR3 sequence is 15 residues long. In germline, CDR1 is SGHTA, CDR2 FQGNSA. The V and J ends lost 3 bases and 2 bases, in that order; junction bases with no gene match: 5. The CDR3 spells CASSLGTGNPYEQYV. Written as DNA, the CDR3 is TGTGCCAGCAGCTTGGGGACAGGGAACCCCTACGAGCAGTACGTC.

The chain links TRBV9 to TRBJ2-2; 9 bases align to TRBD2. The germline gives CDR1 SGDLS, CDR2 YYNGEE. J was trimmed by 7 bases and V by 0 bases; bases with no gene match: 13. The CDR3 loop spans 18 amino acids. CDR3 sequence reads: CASSVVESGRPSGGELFF. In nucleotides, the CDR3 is TGTGCCAGCAGCGTAGTTGAAAGCGGGAGGCCAAGCGGCGGGGAGCTGTTTTTT.

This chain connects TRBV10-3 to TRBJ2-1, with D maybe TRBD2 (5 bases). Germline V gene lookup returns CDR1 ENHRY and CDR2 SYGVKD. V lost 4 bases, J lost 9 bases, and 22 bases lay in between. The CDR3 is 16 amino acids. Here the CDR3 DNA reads TGTGCCATCAGTGGGCTGACCGGGGATTGGGCGATTGAGCAGTTCTTC. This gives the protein CAISGLTGDWAIEQFF.

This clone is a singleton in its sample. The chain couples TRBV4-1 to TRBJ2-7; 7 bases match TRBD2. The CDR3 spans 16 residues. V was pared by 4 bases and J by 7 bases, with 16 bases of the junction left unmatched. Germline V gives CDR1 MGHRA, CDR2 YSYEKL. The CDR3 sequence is CASSPNTPGGRQEQYV. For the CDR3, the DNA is TGCGCCAGCAGCCCTAACACGCCGGGGGGAAGGCAAGAGCAGTACGTC.

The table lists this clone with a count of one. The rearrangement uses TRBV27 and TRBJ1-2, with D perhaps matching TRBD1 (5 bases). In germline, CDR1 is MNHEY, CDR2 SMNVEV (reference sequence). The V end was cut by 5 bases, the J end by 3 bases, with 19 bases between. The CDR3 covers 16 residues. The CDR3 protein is CASSPVQGGGDYGYTF. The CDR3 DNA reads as TGTGCCAGCAGTCCGGTTCAGGGAGGCGGCGACTATGGCTACACCTTC.

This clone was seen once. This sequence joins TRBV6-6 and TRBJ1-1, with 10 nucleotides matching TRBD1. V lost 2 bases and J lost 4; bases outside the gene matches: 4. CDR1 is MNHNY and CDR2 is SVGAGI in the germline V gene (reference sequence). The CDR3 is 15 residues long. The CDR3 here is CASSYGWTGGTEAFF. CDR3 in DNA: TGTGCCAGCAGTTACGGTTGGACAGGGGGCACTGAAGCTTTCTTT.

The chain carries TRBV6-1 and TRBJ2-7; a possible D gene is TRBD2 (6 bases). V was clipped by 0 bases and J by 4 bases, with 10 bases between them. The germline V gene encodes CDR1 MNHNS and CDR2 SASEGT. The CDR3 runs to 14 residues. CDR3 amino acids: CASSEALGGYEQYV. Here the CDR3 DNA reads TGTGCCAGCAGTGAAGCGCTCGGGGGATACGAGCAGTACGTC.

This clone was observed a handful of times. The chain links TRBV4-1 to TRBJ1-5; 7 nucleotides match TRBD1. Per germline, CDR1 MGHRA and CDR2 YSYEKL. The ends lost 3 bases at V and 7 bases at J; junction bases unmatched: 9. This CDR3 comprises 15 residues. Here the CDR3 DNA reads TGCGCCAGCAGCCAGGCTGGACAGGCCGACCAGCCCCAGCATTTT. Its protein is CASSQAGQADQPQHF.

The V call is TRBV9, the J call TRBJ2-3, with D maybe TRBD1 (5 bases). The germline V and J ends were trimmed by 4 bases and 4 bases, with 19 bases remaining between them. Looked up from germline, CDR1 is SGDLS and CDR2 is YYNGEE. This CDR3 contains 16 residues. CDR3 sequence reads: CASSPSSRAGSDTQYF. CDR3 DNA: TGTGCCAGCAGCCCCTCTTCTCGGGCAGGGTCAGATACGCAGTATTTT.

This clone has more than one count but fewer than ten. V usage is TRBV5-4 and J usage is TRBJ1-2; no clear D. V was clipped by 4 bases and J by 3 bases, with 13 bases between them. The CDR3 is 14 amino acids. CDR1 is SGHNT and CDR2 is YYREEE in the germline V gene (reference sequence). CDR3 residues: CASSPAEGDYGYTF. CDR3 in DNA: TGTGCCAGCAGCCCAGCTGAGGGCGACTATGGCTACACCTTC.

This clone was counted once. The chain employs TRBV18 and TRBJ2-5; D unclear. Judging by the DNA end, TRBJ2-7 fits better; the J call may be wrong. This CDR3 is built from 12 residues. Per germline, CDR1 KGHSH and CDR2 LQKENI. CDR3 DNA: TGTGCCAGCTCACCAAGCCCCTACGAGCAGTACTTC. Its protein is CASSPSPYEQYF.

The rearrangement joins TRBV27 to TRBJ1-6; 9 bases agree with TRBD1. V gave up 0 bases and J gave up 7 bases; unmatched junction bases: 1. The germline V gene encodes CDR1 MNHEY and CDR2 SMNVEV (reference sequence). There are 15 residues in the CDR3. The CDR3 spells CASSLSQGANSPLHF. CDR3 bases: TGTGCCAGCAGTTTATCACAGGGGGCGAATTCACCCCTCCACTTT.

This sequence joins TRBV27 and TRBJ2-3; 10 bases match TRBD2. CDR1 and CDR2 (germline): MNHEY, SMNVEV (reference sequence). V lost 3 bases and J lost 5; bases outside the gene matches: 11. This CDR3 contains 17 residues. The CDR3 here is CASSFLSGRGAVDTQYF. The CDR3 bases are TGTGCCAGCAGTTTTTTAAGCGGGAGGGGGGCCGTAGATACGCAGTATTTT.

The CDR3, as DNA: TGTGCCTGGAGTTTTGACAGCCAAGAGACCCAGTACTTC. Encoded protein: CAWSFDSQETQYF. The V call is TRBV30, the J call TRBJ2-5; tentatively, D is TRBD1 (5 bases). This CDR3 comprises 13 residues. Germline values: CDR1 GTSNPN, CDR2 SVGIG (reference sequence). The V and J ends lost 2 bases and 1 base respectively, with 8 bases between them.

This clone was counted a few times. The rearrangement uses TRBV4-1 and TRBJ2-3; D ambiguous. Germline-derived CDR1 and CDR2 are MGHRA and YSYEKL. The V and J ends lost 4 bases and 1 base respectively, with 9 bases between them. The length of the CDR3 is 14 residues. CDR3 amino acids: CASSPLRGTDTQYF. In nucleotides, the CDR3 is TGCGCCAGCAGCCCACTTCGGGGCACAGATACGCAGTATTTT.

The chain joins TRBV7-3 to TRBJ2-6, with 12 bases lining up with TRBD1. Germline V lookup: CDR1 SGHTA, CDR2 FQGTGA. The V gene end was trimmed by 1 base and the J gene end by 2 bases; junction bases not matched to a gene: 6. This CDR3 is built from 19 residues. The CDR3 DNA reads TGTGCCAGCAGCTTAAGGGGGGGGACAGGGGGCCCTGGGGCCAACGTCCTGACTTTC. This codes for CASSLRGGTGGPGANVLTF.

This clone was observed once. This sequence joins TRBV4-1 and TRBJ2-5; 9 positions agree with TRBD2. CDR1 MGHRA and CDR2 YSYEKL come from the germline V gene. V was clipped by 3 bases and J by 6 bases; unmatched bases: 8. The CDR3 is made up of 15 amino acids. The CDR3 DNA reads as TGCGCCAGCAGCCAGGGGGGGACTAGCTGGAAGACCCAGTACTTC. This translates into CASSQGGTSWKTQYF.

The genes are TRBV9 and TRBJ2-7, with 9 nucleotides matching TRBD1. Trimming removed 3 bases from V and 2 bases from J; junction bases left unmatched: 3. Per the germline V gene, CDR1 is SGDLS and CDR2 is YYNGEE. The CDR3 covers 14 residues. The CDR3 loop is CASSAGTGTYEQYF. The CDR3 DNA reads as TGTGCCAGCAGCGCGGGGACAGGGACCTACGAGCAGTACTTC.

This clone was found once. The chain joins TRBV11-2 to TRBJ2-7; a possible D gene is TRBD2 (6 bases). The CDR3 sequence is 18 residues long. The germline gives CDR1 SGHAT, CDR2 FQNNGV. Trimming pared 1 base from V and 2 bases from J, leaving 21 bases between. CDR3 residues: CASSLARGGRGKAYEQYF. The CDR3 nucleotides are TGTGCCAGCAGCTTAGCGAGGGGAGGACGAGGGAAGGCCTACGAGCAGTACTTC. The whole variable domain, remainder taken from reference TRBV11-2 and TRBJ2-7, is EAGVAQSPRYKIIEKRQSVAFWCNPISGHATLYWYQQILGQGPKLLIQFQNNGVVDDSQLPKDRFSAERLKGVDSTLKIQPAKLEDSAVYLCASSLARGGRGKAYEQYFGPGTRLTVT.

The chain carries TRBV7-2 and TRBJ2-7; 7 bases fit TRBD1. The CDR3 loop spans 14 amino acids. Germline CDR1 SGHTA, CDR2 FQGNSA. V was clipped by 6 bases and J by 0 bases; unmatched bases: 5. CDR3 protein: CASSQDRFSYEQYF. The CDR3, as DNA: TGTGCCAGCAGTCAGGACAGGTTCTCCTACGAGCAGTACTTC.

The CDR3 coding sequence is TGCGCCAGCAGCCATTTTGTAGCGGGTCACTACGAGCAGTACTTC. Its translation: CASSHFVAGHYEQYF. The V call is TRBV4-1, the J call TRBJ2-7; 7 bases match TRBD2. There are 15 residues in the CDR3. Germline CDR1 is MGHRA and CDR2 is YSYEKL. Trimming cost V 3 bases and J 3 bases; bases outside gene matches: 8.

CDR3 sequence: CATSLGGNTEAFF. DNA of the CDR3: TGTGCCACCTCCCTGGGGGGGAACACTGAAGCTTTCTTT. The chain carries TRBV19 and TRBJ1-1, with D perhaps TRBD1 (5 bases). Between the trimmed V and J ends, which lost 10 bases and 1 base, there was a span of 13 bases. Germline-derived CDR1 and CDR2 are LNHDA and SQIVND (reference sequence). The CDR3 is made up of 13 amino acids.